The clone carrying this TCR beta chain has a handful of counts. These data originate in a study of T cells after yellow fever vaccination. Germline V gene sequence: CDR1 SGHTA, CDR2 FQGNSA. This CDR3 region has 14 residues. V lost 4 bases, J lost 6 bases, and 4 bases stayed unmatched. Each CDR3 protein gets one entry after TCRdb re-called the 5' RACE reads with MiXCR. The sample has some 160,000 distinct CDR3 sequences, approximately 10% seen once; the top ten hold about 40%. This sequence originates from a man aged 18 to 35 who received the YFV17D yellow fever vaccine. The sample in question was CD8+ T cells sorted from PBMCs, obtained 45 days after the yellow fever booster vaccination. The V and J genes are TRBV7-2 and TRBJ1-2; 11 nucleotides align to TRBD1. As DNA, the CDR3 is TGTGCCAGCAGCTCGGACAGGGGGCGACATGGCTACACCTTC. The encoded protein is CASSSDRGRHGYTF. Full variable domain (outside the CDR3, taken from reference TRBV7-2 and TRBJ1-2): GAGVSQSPSNKVTEKGKDVELRCDPISGHTALYWYRQSLGQGLEFLIYFQGNSAPDKSGLPSDRFSAERTGGSVSTLTIQRTQQEDSAVYLCASSSDRGRHGYTFGSGTRLTVV.